This TCR beta chain emerged from a study of T-cell reconstitution after alpha-beta-depleted transplantation in children. Study conclusions and caveats: After one year, T-cell counts and TCRbeta diversity mostly came from new T cells. The origin of high day-60 TCRbeta diversity in some patients lay in surviving recipient T cells and thymic progenitors. Reportedly, only several hundred clones from non-depleted graft cells drove alpha-beta T-cell counts at about two months.

Germline V CDR1 and CDR2: LNHNV, YYDKDF (reference sequence). V was clipped by 5 bases and J by 2 bases; unmatched bases: 1. This CDR3 comprises 14 residues. The table lists this clonotype with many counts. Its antigen is as yet unknown. Preparing the TCRbeta library involved the use of unique molecular identifiers. MiXCR, run by TCRdb on the PCR reads, gives a single entry per CDR3 protein. The sample includes 450,000 to 600,000 distinct CDR3 sequences, 8% to 11% seen only once; the top ten take 2% to 2.5%. The J gene is TRBJ2-1, the V gene TRBV15; 9 bases agree with TRBD2. The sequencing used PBMCs, collected before TCRalphabeta/CD19-depleted stem cell transplant. The TCR sequence derives from a child aged 2 to 15 with inherited bone marrow failure, due to receive a stem cell transplant. Here the CDR3 reads CATSRTSAYNEQFF. The CDR3 DNA is TGTGCCACCAGCCGGACTAGCGCCTACAATGAGCAGTTCTTC.